A single sample is the source of the 32 T cell receptor beta chains below, sequenced in a study of blood T cell repertoires in COVID-19. Assay: immunoSEQ multiplex PCR; the TCRdb copy retains only in-frame clones and omits some. This table holds under 200,000 clones, more than 85% found once. Sequencing was carried out using peripheral blood. The source of these receptors is a man in his 60s with COVID-19, enrolled during active disease.

This clone was detected a few times. This chain uses TRBV7-2 with TRBJ2-7; 10 bases map to TRBD2. Germline CDR1 is SGHTA and CDR2 is FQGNSA. CDR3 length equals 15 residues. V was pared by 1 base and J by 2 bases, with 2 bases of the junction left unmatched. DNA of the CDR3: TGTGCCAGCAGCTTAGAACTAGCGGGGACCTACGAGCAGTACTTC. Protein: CASSLELAGTYEQYF.

The rearrangement uses TRBV7-2 and TRBJ1-3, with D maybe TRBD1 (5 bases). The CDR3 has 16 residues. Germline assignment: CDR1 SGHTA and CDR2 FQGNSA. V was shortened by 3 bases and J by 7 bases, with 19 bases between the two germline ends. The CDR3 region is CASSLFPGLSSNTIYF. The DNA of the CDR3 is TGTGCCAGCAGCTTGTTTCCGGGACTAAGCTCGAACACCATATATTTT.

This CDR3 reads CAWSVRREQFF. CDR3 in DNA: TGTGCCTGGAGTGTTCGTCGGGAGCAGTTCTTC. The chain employs TRBV30 and TRBJ2-1; no clear D gene. The CDR3 contains 11 residues. Germline CDR1 and CDR2: GTSNPN and SVGIG (reference sequence). Trimming removed 0 bases from V and 10 bases from J, with 7 bases in between.

The chain carries TRBV2 and TRBJ2-5; D may be TRBD1 (5 bases). With 0 bases removed from V and 2 bases from J, the gap between germline ends came to 13 bases. CDR3 length equals 16 residues. Germline values: CDR1 SNHLY, CDR2 FYNNEI. Written as DNA, the CDR3 is TGTGCCAGCAGTGAAGCGCTTGGTTCAGGGCAAGAGACCCAGTACTTC. It translates to CASSEALGSGQETQYF. The entire variable domain, with the rest obtained from reference TRBV2 and TRBJ2-5, is as follows: EPEVTQTPSHQVTQMGQEVILRCVPISNHLYFYWYRQILGQKVEFLVSFYNNEISEKSEIFDDQFSVERPDGSNFTLKIRSTKLEDSAMYFCASSEALGSGQETQYFGPGTRLLVL.

V gene TRBV19 combines with J gene TRBJ1-1, with 10 bases that match TRBD1. V lost 6 bases, J lost 2 bases, and 12 bases stayed unmatched. CDR1 and CDR2 (germline): LNHDA, SQIVND (reference sequence). CDR3 size: 17 residues. CDR3 coding DNA: TGTGCCAGTAGCCCGGGGACAGGGGAAGGGAGAAACACTGAAGCTTTCTTT. Encoded protein: CASSPGTGEGRNTEAFF.

The sample holds one count of this clone. V usage is TRBV18 and J usage is TRBJ2-5; D is possibly TRBD1 (5 bases). Per germline, CDR1 KGHSH and CDR2 LQKENI. Trimming removed 0 bases from V and 5 bases from J, with 13 bases in between. The CDR3 spans 15 residues. DNA of the CDR3: TGTGCCAGCTCACCACCTGGGCAGGGCCCCGAGACCCAGTACTTC. Its protein is CASSPPGQGPETQYF.

This chain connects TRBV3-1 (or the pseudogene TRBV3-2) to TRBJ2-7, with 12 nucleotides matching TRBD2. J gave up 6 bases and V 1 base, and 7 bases lay outside the gene matches. Germline V lookup: CDR1 LGHDT, CDR2 YNNKEL (reference sequence). CDR3 length: 16 residues. The CDR3 spells CASSQGTSGGNSEQYF. CDR3 coding DNA: TGTGCCAGCAGCCAAGGCACTAGCGGGGGGAATAGCGAGCAGTACTTC.

The chain recombines TRBV27 with TRBJ2-3; 7 positions agree with TRBD2. Trimming at V came to 3 bases and at J to 2 bases, leaving 8 bases not matched to a gene. The CDR3 has 16 amino acids. Germline V gene lookup returns CDR1 MNHEY and CDR2 SMNVEV (reference sequence). CDR3: CASSFLRGYVTDTQYF. DNA for the CDR3: TGTGCCAGCAGTTTTCTGCGGGGGTATGTCACAGATACGCAGTATTTT.

The CDR3 region is CASSAEWTSPKTQYF. CDR3 DNA: TGCGCCAGCAGCGCCGAATGGACTAGCCCGAAGACCCAGTACTTC. The chain has TRBV5-1 and TRBJ2-5; 8 nucleotides line up with TRBD2. Trimming cost V 4 bases and J 6 bases; bases outside gene matches: 11. From germline, CDR1 is SGHRS and CDR2 YFSETQ. CDR3 size: 15 residues.

The chain has TRBV5-4 and TRBJ1-2; no firm D call. The CDR3 loop spans 14 amino acids. Deletions cut 4 bases from V and 8 bases from J, with 18 bases between. Germline CDR1 reads SGHNT; CDR2 reads YYREEE (reference sequence). CDR3 region: CASSQQLGLGGYTF. The CDR3 DNA sequence: TGTGCCAGCAGCCAGCAGCTTGGACTCGGGGGCTACACCTTC.

The rearrangement uses TRBV18 and TRBJ1-3, with D possibly being TRBD1 (6 bases). Trimming removed 4 bases from V and 0 bases from J, with 16 bases in between. CDR1 KGHSH and CDR2 LQKENI come from the germline V gene. The CDR3 contains 17 residues. CDR3 nucleotides: TGTGCCAGCTCACAACAAAAGGGGGGGCCCTCTGGAAACACCATATATTTT. It translates to CASSQQKGGPSGNTIYF.

Comments on this clone: One junction end does not reproduce the germline sequence, and a read error may be involved. The chain joins TRBV2 to TRBJ1-2; D possibly corresponds to TRBD1 (5 bases). From germline, CDR1 is SNHLY and CDR2 FYNNEI. CDR3 length equals 14 residues. The CDR3 sequence: CASSERQGNSGYTF. DNA for the CDR3: TGTGCCAGCAGTGAGCGGCAGGGAAACTCTGGCTACACCTTC. Looking up the rest from reference TRBV2 and TRBJ1-2 gives the full variable domain: EPEVTQTPSHQVTQMGQEVILRCVPISNHLYFYWYRQILGQKVEFLVSFYNNEISEKSEIFDDQFSVERPDGSNFTLKIRSTKLEDSAMYFCASSERQGNSGYTFGSGTRLTVV.

V and J are TRBV25-1 and TRBJ2-4; 8 bases match TRBD2. V was pared by 2 bases and J by 7 bases, with 10 bases of the junction left unmatched. The CDR3 runs 16 residues. CDR1 MGHDK and CDR2 SYGVNS come from the germline V gene. In DNA, the CDR3 is TGTGCCAGCAGTGAAGGGGCGGGAGGAACGGAGAACATTCAGTACTTC. It encodes CASSEGAGGTENIQYF.

The table lists this clone with a few counts. The chain links TRBV5-5 to TRBJ1-5, with 9 bases fitting TRBD1. The CDR3 length is 15 residues. Trimming took 3 bases from V and 2 from J; bases not matched to a gene: 3. Germline CDR1 and CDR2: SGHKS and YYEKEE (reference sequence). The CDR3 DNA follows: TGTGCCAGCAGCTGGGGACAGGGCGGCAATCAGCCCCAGCATTTT. Its translation is CASSWGQGGNQPQHF.

CDR3 amino acids: CASSFSRRYSYEQYF. The CDR3 DNA follows: TGTGCCAGCAGCTTCTCACGGAGGTACTCCTACGAGCAGTACTTC. The chain has TRBV5-8 and TRBJ2-7, with a tentative D call TRBD2 (5 bases). This CDR3 contains 15 residues. Looked up from germline, CDR1 is SGHTS and CDR2 is YDEGEE. Trimming removed 2 bases from V and 0 bases from J, with 12 bases in between.

CDR3 coding DNA: TGCAGTGCTAGTCTCTTCAGCACAGATACGCAGTATTTT. Translation gives CSASLFSTDTQYF. The V and J genes are TRBV20-1 and TRBJ2-3; D is ambiguous. The length of the CDR3 is 13 residues. The V gene lost 3 bases and the J gene lost 0 bases, with 7 bases spanning the gap. Germline CDR1 DFQATT, CDR2 SNEGSKA (reference sequence).

The rearrangement uses TRBV13 and TRBJ1-6; D is undetermined. The germline V and J ends were trimmed by 0 bases and 10 bases, with 7 bases remaining between them. This CDR3 comprises 13 residues. Per the germline V gene, CDR1 is PRHDT and CDR2 is FYEKMQ (reference sequence). As DNA, the CDR3 is TGTGCCAGCAGCTTAGGCCTCGGGTCACCCCTCCACTTT. As protein: CASSLGLGSPLHF.

About this clone itself: Other nucleotide sequences from this sample produce the same CDR3. The V gene is TRBV7-3, the J gene TRBJ1-2; 8 nucleotides align to TRBD1. Germline CDR1 SGHTA, CDR2 FQGTGA. V shed 4 bases, J shed 7 bases, and the junction held 2 bases outside the gene matches. The CDR3 has 12 residues. In DNA form, the CDR3 reads TGTGCCAGCAGCTCAGGACAGGGTGGCTACACCTTC. This translates into CASSSGQGGYTF.

This clone was seen more than once but under ten times. The chain has TRBV11-3 and TRBJ1-3; tentatively, D is TRBD1 (5 bases). Germline V gives CDR1 SGHNT, CDR2 YENEEA. Trimming cost V 0 bases and J 0 bases, with 9 bases left between them. The CDR3 sequence is 16 residues long. In nucleotides, the CDR3 is TGTGCCAGCAGCTTAGATACGGGGGTCTCTGGAAACACCATATATTTT. Its protein is CASSLDTGVSGNTIYF.

The chain links TRBV19 to TRBJ2-7; D is undetermined. V was clipped by 3 bases and J by 0 bases, with 3 bases between them. The CDR3 has 12 residues. Germline CDR1 LNHDA, CDR2 SQIVND (reference sequence). CDR3 region: CASSINSYEQYF. The CDR3 nucleotides are TGTGCCAGTAGTATTAACTCCTACGAGCAGTACTTC.

The J gene is TRBJ1-5, the V gene TRBV24-1; the D is unclear. Germline CDR1 reads KGHDR; CDR2 reads SFDVKD. V lost 6 bases, J lost 4 bases, and 15 bases lay in between. This CDR3 comprises 15 residues. CDR3 region: CATSLGRAANQPQHF. The CDR3 nucleotides are TGTGCCACCAGTTTGGGGAGGGCTGCGAATCAGCCCCAGCATTTT.

In its sample, this clone was seen a few times. The V call is TRBV5-8, the J call TRBJ1-4, with D unresolved. There are 16 residues in the CDR3. V gave up 3 bases and J gave up 6 bases, with 18 bases separating them. Looked up from germline, CDR1 is SGHTS and CDR2 is YDEGEE. The CDR3 DNA sequence: TGTGCCAGCAGCTCATTATTCCGGGGTCTCGATGAAAAACTGTTTTTT. Translated, it gives CASSSLFRGLDEKLFF.

This clone has a single count. The rearrangement joins TRBV4-3 to TRBJ2-5; 7 positions agree with TRBD2. Germline CDR1 and CDR2: LGHNA and YSLEER. This CDR3 has 15 amino acids. V was pared by 2 bases and J by 5 bases, with 8 bases of the junction left unmatched. The CDR3 nucleotides are TGCGCCAGCAGCCAACTCACCGGAGCGGGGGAGACCCAGTACTTC. Protein sequence: CASSQLTGAGETQYF.

This chain joins TRBV28 and TRBJ1-4; D may be TRBD1 (5 bases). This CDR3 is 13 amino acids long. Germline CDR1 is MDHEN and CDR2 is SYDVKM. Trimming took off 4 bases at V and 7 bases at J, with 10 bases between the two ends. CDR3 in amino acids: CASSWSGGEKLFF. The CDR3 coding sequence is TGTGCCAGCAGTTGGTCGGGGGGTGAAAAACTGTTTTTT.

This clone was detected a few times. The gene calls are TRBV7-2 and TRBJ1-1; D is possibly TRBD1 (5 bases). Germline CDR1 and CDR2: SGHTA and FQGNSA. Trimming took 5 bases from V and 1 from J, leaving 8 bases between them. This CDR3 has 13 amino acids. The CDR3, as DNA: TGTGCCAGCAGCGCGGGACGGAACACTGAAGCTTTCTTT. Amino acids: CASSAGRNTEAFF.

The chain is built from TRBV11-3 and TRBJ2-1; D uncertain. The CDR3 extends over 16 amino acids. Deletions cut 2 bases from V and 0 bases from J, with 11 bases between. The germline gives CDR1 SGHNT, CDR2 YENEEA. The CDR3 spells CASSLLHASSYNEQFF. In nucleotides, the CDR3 is TGTGCCAGCAGCTTATTGCACGCGAGCTCCTACAATGAGCAGTTCTTC.

This clone was seen a single time. The V and J genes are TRBV5-4 and TRBJ1-4; no reliable D call. The CDR3 contains 15 residues. The germline V gene has CDR1 SGHNT and CDR2 YYREEE (reference sequence). Deletions cut 4 bases from V and 7 bases from J, with 17 bases between. CDR3 region: CASSPGSAVSEKLFF. The DNA for the CDR3 is TGTGCCAGCAGCCCTGGCTCAGCGGTGTCTGAAAAACTGTTTTTT.

As for this clone: Sequence at one end of the junction differs from germline and may be a read error. The V call is TRBV6-1, the J call TRBJ1-1; 7 bases align to TRBD1. The CDR3 has 14 residues. CDR1 and CDR2 from the germline V gene are MNHNS and SASEGT. The CDR3 region is CASSGTGAGTEAFF. In DNA, the CDR3 is TGTGCCAGTAGTGGTACAGGGGCTGGCACTGAAGCTTTCTTT.

The chain carries TRBV6-1 and TRBJ1-2; 7 nucleotides match TRBD1. The CDR3 totals 13 residues. V gave up 3 bases and J gave up 8 bases; unmatched junction bases: 6. Per germline, CDR1 MNHNS and CDR2 SASEGT. The CDR3 DNA sequence: TGTGCCAGCAGTGATGATAGGGGGCGAGGCTACACCTTC. Encoded protein: CASSDDRGRGYTF.

The gene calls are TRBV6-5 and TRBJ1-6; TRBD1 matches 7 bases. Germline loops: CDR1 MNHEY, CDR2 SVGAGI. The V and J ends lost 6 bases and 10 bases, in that order; junction bases with no gene match: 12. The CDR3 contains 15 residues. This chain's CDR3 is CASRFTTGVGSPLHF. The CDR3 DNA is TGTGCCAGCAGATTTACCACAGGGGTGGGATCACCCCTCCACTTT.

The chain carries TRBV29-1 and TRBJ1-1, with 7 bases fitting TRBD1. Germline V gene lookup returns CDR1 SQVTM and CDR2 ANQGSEA. V shed 1 base and J 1 base; nucleotides not matched to a gene: 12. The CDR3 length is 17 residues. CDR3 nucleotides: TGCAGCGTTGAAGGGTGGGCGACAGGGCCTCAGAACACTGAAGCTTTCTTT. Translating gives CSVEGWATGPQNTEAFF. The full variable domain, its missing parts supplied by reference TRBV29-1 and TRBJ1-1, is SAVISQKPSRDICQRGTSLTIQCQVDSQVTMMFWYRQQPGQSLTLIATANQGSEATYESGFVIDKFPISRPNLTFSTLTVSNMSPEDSSIYLCSVEGWATGPQNTEAFFGQGTRLTVV.

The chain joins TRBV7-2 to TRBJ1-2, with TRBD1 identical over 7 bases. The CDR3 consists of 14 residues. V shed 4 bases, J shed 1 base, and the junction held 3 bases outside the gene matches. Germline CDR1 SGHTA, CDR2 FQGNSA. The CDR3 sequence: CASSYRQGNYGYTF. The CDR3 nucleotides are TGTGCCAGCAGCTACCGACAGGGTAACTATGGCTACACCTTC.